A single T cell receptor (beta chain) is shown here with its context. Libraries were prepared by immunoSEQ multiplex PCR; TCRdb keeps only in-frame clonotypes and omits some of them. The data contain approximately 31,000 clones, 87% of them singletons. These data are taken from a study of multiple sclerosis patients with progressive multifocal leukoencephalopathy. The CDR3 consists of 16 residues. The germline V gene has CDR1 LNHNV and CDR2 YYDKDF (reference sequence). J gave up 1 base and V 0 bases, and 5 bases lay outside the gene matches. Time point reported: time of PML onset. This clonotype was obtained from a human donor with progressive multifocal leukoencephalopathy. The J gene is TRBJ1-1, the V gene TRBV15, with 7 positions matching TRBD1. The sample in question was PBMCs, obtained from a patient treated with natalizumab. The CDR3 bases are TGTGCCACCAGCAGAGAATATGGACAGGAGAACACTGAAGCTTTCTTT. This translates into CATSREYGQENTEAFF. Based on the CDR3 plus reference TRBV15 and TRBJ1-1, the full variable domain is DAMVIQNPRYQVTQFGKPVTLSCSQTLNHNVMYWYQQKSSQAPKLLFHYYDKDFNNEADTPDNFQSRRPNTSFCFLDIRSPGLGDTAMYLCATSREYGQENTEAFFGQGTRLTVV.